A selection of T cell receptor beta chains follows, all from one sample in a study of T cells in Graves' hyperthyroidism and ophthalmopathy. One entry per CDR3 protein, called by TCRdb with MiXCR from the multiplex PCR reads. Among nearly 750,000 distinct CDR3 sequences, approximately 36% were seen once, and the ten largest hold around 30%. The sample comprised blood. These receptors originate from a woman in her thirties or forties with Graves' hyperthyroidism. Each CDR3 is given with its conserved first and last residue. The D gene is left open where the match is weak. Clone size, where shown, is once, few, many, or a class for clones that have expanded.

abundance: .
d_gene: .
v_gene: TRBV7-9
j_gene: TRBJ1-2
len: 14
CDR3aa: CASSSGPPAHGYTF
CDR3nt: TGTGCCAGCAGTTCCGGACCCCCGGCGCATGGCTACACCTTC

abundance: .
d_gene: .
v_gene: TRBV29-1
j_gene: TRBJ1-1
len: 14
CDR3aa: CSVDDGVSNTEAFF
CDR3nt: TGCAGCGTTGACGACGGGGTCTCGAACACTGAAGCTTTCTTT

abundance: few
d_gene: TRBD2
v_gene: TRBV7-3
j_gene: TRBJ2-1
len: 17
CDR3aa: CASSSHPTSGGNNEQFF
CDR3nt: TGTGCCAGCAGCTCCCATCCTACTAGCGGGGGAAACAATGAGCAGTTCTTC

abundance: many
d_gene: .
v_gene: TRBV12-3/TRBV12-4
j_gene: TRBJ1-1
len: 14
CDR3aa: CASSPGGPITEAFF
CDR3nt: TGTGCCAGCAGCCCCGGGGGCCCAATCACTGAAGCTTTCTTT

abundance: .
d_gene: TRBD1
v_gene: TRBV7-9
j_gene: TRBJ1-5
len: 15
CDR3aa: CASTTGTAQNQPQHF
CDR3nt: TGTGCCAGCACTACAGGGACAGCTCAAAATCAGCCCCAGCATTTT

abundance: few
d_gene: .
v_gene: TRBV10-3
j_gene: TRBJ2-5
len: 15
CDR3aa: CASSAWMRGEETQYF
CDR3nt: TGTGCCAGCAGTGCTTGGATGAGAGGGGAAGAGACCCAGTACTTC

abundance: .
d_gene: TRBD1
v_gene: TRBV29-1
j_gene: TRBJ1-1
len: 12
CDR3aa: CSGGQVNTEAFF
CDR3nt: TGCAGCGGGGGACAGGTGAACACTGAAGCTTTCTTT

abundance: many
d_gene: .
v_gene: TRBV12-3/TRBV12-4
j_gene: TRBJ1-6
len: 14
CDR3aa: CASSPQGGHSPLHF
CDR3nt: TGTGCCAGCAGCCCACAGGGAGGGCATTCACCCCTCCACTTT

abundance: .
d_gene: TRBD2
v_gene: TRBV7-9
j_gene: TRBJ2-7
len: 15
CDR3aa: CASSWPSGGSYEQYF
CDR3nt: TGTGCCAGCAGCTGGCCCAGCGGGGGGTCCTACGAGCAGTACTTC

abundance: .
d_gene: .
v_gene: TRBV5-1
j_gene: TRBJ2-2
len: 14
CDR3aa: CASSHGRGTGELFF
CDR3nt: TGCGCCAGCAGCCACGGCCGCGGCACCGGGGAGCTGTTTTTT

abundance: many
d_gene: TRBD1
v_gene: TRBV10-3
j_gene: TRBJ1-5
len: 13
CDR3aa: CAIAGTGGRPQHF
CDR3nt: TGTGCCATCGCAGGGACAGGGGGACGGCCCCAGCATTTT

abundance: few
d_gene: .
v_gene: TRBV12-3/TRBV12-4
j_gene: TRBJ1-6
len: 15
CDR3aa: CASSRSRQGGSPLHF
CDR3nt: TGTGCCAGCAGCCGCTCTCGCCAGGGCGGGTCACCCCTCCACTTT

abundance: many
d_gene: .
v_gene: TRBV20-1
j_gene: TRBJ2-5
len: 16
CDR3aa: CSARDRVTWGAETQYF
CDR3nt: TGCAGTGCTAGAGATCGAGTAACTTGGGGGGCAGAGACCCAGTACTTC

abundance: .
d_gene: TRBD1
v_gene: TRBV12-3/TRBV12-4
j_gene: TRBJ1-6
len: 14
CDR3aa: CASSPGQGFPPLHF
CDR3nt: TGTGCCAGCAGTCCGGGACAGGGGTTTCCACCCCTCCACTTT

abundance: .
d_gene: .
v_gene: TRBV15
j_gene: TRBJ2-3
len: 12
CDR3aa: CATSLSADTQYF
CDR3nt: TGTGCCACCAGCCTTTCCGCAGATACGCAGTATTTT

abundance: .
d_gene: TRBD1
v_gene: TRBV10-2
j_gene: TRBJ1-2
len: 16
CDR3aa: CASSPLGTGTNYGYTF
CDR3nt: TGTGCCAGCAGTCCACTAGGGACAGGCACTAACTATGGCTACACCTTC

abundance: few
d_gene: TRBD2
v_gene: TRBV15
j_gene: TRBJ2-3
len: 14
CDR3aa: CATSLAGATDTQYF
CDR3nt: TGTGCCACATCACTAGCGGGAGCCACAGATACGCAGTATTTT

abundance: .
d_gene: .
v_gene: TRBV27
j_gene: TRBJ1-6
len: 15
CDR3aa: CASSLYRDGNSPLHF
CDR3nt: TGTGCCAGCAGTTTATACAGGGATGGTAATTCACCCCTCCACTTT

abundance: few
d_gene: .
v_gene: TRBV7-8
j_gene: TRBJ2-2
len: 19
CDR3aa: CASSLRATGPLWNTGELFF
CDR3nt: TGTGCCAGCAGCCTGAGGGCGACGGGCCCCCTTTGGAACACCGGGGAGCTGTTTTTT

abundance: .
d_gene: TRBD1
v_gene: TRBV19
j_gene: TRBJ1-5
len: 17
CDR3aa: CASSPRSRTGNNQPQHF
CDR3nt: TGTGCCAGCTCACCACGTTCCAGGACAGGAAACAATCAGCCCCAGCATTTT

abundance: .
d_gene: TRBD1
v_gene: TRBV11-2
j_gene: TRBJ1-4
len: 14
CDR3aa: CASSRRTGSEKLLF
CDR3nt: TGTGCCAGCAGCCGGAGGACAGGTAGCGAAAAACTGCTTTTT

abundance: many
d_gene: .
v_gene: TRBV7-9
j_gene: TRBJ1-1
len: 12
CDR3aa: CASSSLATEAFF
CDR3nt: TGTGCCAGCAGCTCTCTAGCCACTGAAGCTTTCTTT

abundance: .
d_gene: TRBD2
v_gene: TRBV20-1
j_gene: TRBJ2-3
len: 15
CDR3aa: CSARAGGPSTDTQYF
CDR3nt: TGCAGTGCTAGAGCGGGAGGGCCAAGCACAGATACGCAGTATTTT

abundance: .
d_gene: .
v_gene: TRBV5-1
j_gene: TRBJ2-7
len: 13
CDR3aa: CASSGDLGAEQYF
CDR3nt: TGCGCCAGCAGCGGGGATTTGGGGGCCGAGCAGTACTTC

abundance: few
d_gene: .
v_gene: TRBV27
j_gene: TRBJ1-5
len: 13
CDR3aa: CASSVLMHQPQHF
CDR3nt: TGTGCCAGCAGTGTATTGATGCATCAGCCCCAGCATTTT

abundance: many
d_gene: TRBD1
v_gene: TRBV10-3
j_gene: TRBJ1-2
len: 14
CDR3aa: CANRQGAGNGGYTF
CDR3nt: TGTGCCAACCGACAGGGGGCAGGAAACGGGGGCTACACCTTC

abundance: once
d_gene: .
v_gene: TRBV29-1
j_gene: TRBJ2-5
len: 13
CDR3aa: CSVDYSGKETQYF
CDR3nt: TGCAGCGTTGACTATTCGGGGAAAGAGACCCAGTACTTC

abundance: few
d_gene: .
v_gene: TRBV7-2
j_gene: TRBJ1-1
len: 15
CDR3aa: CASSLFVGRNTEAFF
CDR3nt: TGTGCCAGCAGCTTATTCGTGGGGAGGAACACTGAAGCTTTCTTT

abundance: .
d_gene: .
v_gene: TRBV7-9
j_gene: TRBJ2-5
len: 14
CDR3aa: CASSLLTVQETQYF
CDR3nt: TGTGCCAGCAGCTTATTGACCGTCCAAGAGACCCAGTACTTC

abundance: .
d_gene: .
v_gene: TRBV10-3
j_gene: TRBJ2-2
len: 15
CDR3aa: CAISGRTANTGELFF
CDR3nt: TGTGCCATCTCGGGTCGAACAGCTAACACCGGGGAGCTGTTTTTT

abundance: .
d_gene: .
v_gene: TRBV2
j_gene: TRBJ2-7
len: 13
CDR3aa: CASSGAGDNEQYF
CDR3nt: TGTGCCAGCAGTGGGGCAGGGGACAACGAGCAGTACTTC

abundance: many
d_gene: .
v_gene: TRBV29-1
j_gene: TRBJ1-5
len: 13
CDR3aa: CSARGDFNEPQHF
CDR3nt: TGCAGCGCCCGAGGGGATTTTAATGAGCCCCAGCATTTT

abundance: .
d_gene: .
v_gene: TRBV19
j_gene: TRBJ1-2
len: 14
CDR3aa: CASTATVSNYGYTF
CDR3nt: TGTGCCAGTACCGCAACGGTCTCTAACTATGGCTACACCTTC

abundance: .
d_gene: .
v_gene: TRBV20-1
j_gene: TRBJ2-7
len: 14
CDR3aa: CSVATVRVNNEQYF
CDR3nt: TGCAGTGTAGCAACTGTGAGGGTCAACAATGAGCAGTACTTC

abundance: many
d_gene: .
v_gene: TRBV15
j_gene: TRBJ2-5
len: 16
CDR3aa: CATSRDWAQLGETQYF
CDR3nt: TGTGCCACCAGCAGAGATTGGGCCCAGTTGGGAGAGACCCAGTACTTC

abundance: many
d_gene: TRBD1
v_gene: TRBV12-3/TRBV12-4
j_gene: TRBJ1-4
len: 15
CDR3aa: CASRPNRGSNEKLFF
CDR3nt: TGTGCCAGCAGGCCCAACAGGGGATCTAATGAAAAACTGTTTTTT

abundance: few
d_gene: TRBD1
v_gene: TRBV5-1
j_gene: TRBJ2-5
len: 16
CDR3aa: CASSLAAGTGQETQYF
CDR3nt: TGCGCCAGCAGCTTGGCGGCGGGGACAGGCCAAGAGACCCAGTACTTC

abundance: once
d_gene: .
v_gene: TRBV9
j_gene: TRBJ2-2
len: 15
CDR3aa: CASSVAGTNTGELFF
CDR3nt: TGTGCCAGCAGCGTAGCTGGCACCAACACCGGGGAGCTGTTTTTT

abundance: few
d_gene: TRBD1
v_gene: TRBV28
j_gene: TRBJ1-1
len: 12
CDR3aa: CASSLSDRQASF
CDR3nt: TGTGCCAGCAGTTTATCGGACAGGCAAGCGTCCTTT

abundance: .
d_gene: TRBD2
v_gene: TRBV29-1
j_gene: TRBJ2-1
len: 13
CDR3aa: CSAAGTSGNEQFF
CDR3nt: TGCAGCGCCGCCGGGACTAGCGGGAATGAGCAGTTCTTC

abundance: many
d_gene: TRBD2
v_gene: TRBV7-3
j_gene: TRBJ2-5
len: 18
CDR3aa: CASVSQTSAGLAGETQYF
CDR3nt: TGTGCCAGCGTATCACAAACATCAGCGGGACTAGCGGGAGAGACCCAGTACTTC

abundance: many
d_gene: .
v_gene: TRBV12-3/TRBV12-4
j_gene: TRBJ2-5
len: 14
CDR3aa: CASSPRLVQETQYF
CDR3nt: TGTGCCAGCAGTCCACGACTAGTCCAAGAGACCCAGTACTTC